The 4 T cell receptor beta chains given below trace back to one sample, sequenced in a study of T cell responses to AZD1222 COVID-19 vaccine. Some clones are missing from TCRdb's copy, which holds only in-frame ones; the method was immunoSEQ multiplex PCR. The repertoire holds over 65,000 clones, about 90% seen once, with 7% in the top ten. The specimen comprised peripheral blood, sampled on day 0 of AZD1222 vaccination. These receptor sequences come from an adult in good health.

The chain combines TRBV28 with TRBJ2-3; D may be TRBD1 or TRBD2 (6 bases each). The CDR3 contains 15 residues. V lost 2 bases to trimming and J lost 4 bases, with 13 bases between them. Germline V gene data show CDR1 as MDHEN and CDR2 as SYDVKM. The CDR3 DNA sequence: TGTGCCAGCAGTTTAGGGGGGCGGGGCTCAGATACGCAGTATTTT. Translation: CASSLGGRGSDTQYF.

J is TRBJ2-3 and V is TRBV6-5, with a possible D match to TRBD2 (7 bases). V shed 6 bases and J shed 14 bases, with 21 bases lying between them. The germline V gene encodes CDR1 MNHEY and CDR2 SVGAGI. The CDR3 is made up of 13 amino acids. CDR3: CASSLLGRGRGYF. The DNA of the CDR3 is TGTGCCAGCAGCCTACTAGGGCGGGGGCGAGGGTATTTT.

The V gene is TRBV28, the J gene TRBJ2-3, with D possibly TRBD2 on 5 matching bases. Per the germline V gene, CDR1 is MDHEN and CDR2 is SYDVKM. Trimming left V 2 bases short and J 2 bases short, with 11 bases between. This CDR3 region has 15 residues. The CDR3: CASSLSGVLTDTQYF. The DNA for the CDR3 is TGTGCCAGCAGTTTAAGCGGAGTTCTCACAGATACGCAGTATTTT. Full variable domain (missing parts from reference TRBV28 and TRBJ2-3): DVKVTQSSRYLVKRTGEKVFLECVQDMDHENMFWYRQDPGLGLRLIYFSYDVKMKEKGDIPEGYSVSREKKERFSLILESASTNQTSMYLCASSLSGVLTDTQYFGPGTRLTVL.

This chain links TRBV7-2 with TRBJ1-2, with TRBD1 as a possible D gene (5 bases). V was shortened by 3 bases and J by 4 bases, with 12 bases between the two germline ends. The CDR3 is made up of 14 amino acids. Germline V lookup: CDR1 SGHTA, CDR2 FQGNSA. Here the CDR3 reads CASSLGVGSYGYTF. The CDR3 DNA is TGTGCCAGCAGCTTGGGGGTGGGGAGCTATGGCTACACCTTC.